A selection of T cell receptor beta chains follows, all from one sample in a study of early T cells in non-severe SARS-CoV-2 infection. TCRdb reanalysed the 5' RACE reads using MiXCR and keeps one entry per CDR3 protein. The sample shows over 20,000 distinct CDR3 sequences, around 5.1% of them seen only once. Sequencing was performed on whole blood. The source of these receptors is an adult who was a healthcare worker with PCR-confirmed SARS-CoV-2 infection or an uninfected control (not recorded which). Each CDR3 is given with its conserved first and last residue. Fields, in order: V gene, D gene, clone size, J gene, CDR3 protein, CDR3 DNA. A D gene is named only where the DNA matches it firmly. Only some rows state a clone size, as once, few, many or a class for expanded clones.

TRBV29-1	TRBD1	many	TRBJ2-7	CSVAGQGGEQYF	TGCAGCGTTGCAGGACAGGGGGGCGAGCAGTACTTC
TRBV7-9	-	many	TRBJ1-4	CASSPAGRVNEKLFF	TGTGCCAGCAGCCCGGCGGGCAGGGTTAATGAAAAACTGTTTTTT
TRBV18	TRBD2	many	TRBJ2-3	CASSPTAGGADTQYF	TGTGCCAGCTCACCGACAGCGGGGGGGGCAGATACGCAGTATTTT
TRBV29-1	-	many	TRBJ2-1	CSVEGGPNEQFF	TGCAGCGTTGAGGGGGGGCCCAATGAGCAGTTCTTC
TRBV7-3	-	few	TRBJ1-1	CASSLLGGRQSTEAFF	TGTGCCAGCAGCTTATTGGGGGGACGGCAGAGCACTGAAGCTTTCTTT
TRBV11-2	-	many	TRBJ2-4	CASSLDPLLAKNIQYF	TGTGCCAGCAGCCTAGACCCCCTGCTAGCCAAAAACATTCAGTACTTC
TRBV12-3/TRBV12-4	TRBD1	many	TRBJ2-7	CASSLGDSAYEQYF	TGTGCCAGCAGCCTGGGGGACAGCGCCTACGAGCAGTACTTC
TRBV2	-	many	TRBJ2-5	CASRGGRETQYF	TGTGCCAGCAGGGGGGGCAGGGAGACCCAGTACTTC
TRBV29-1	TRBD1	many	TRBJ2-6	CSVEEGLTGYGANVLTF	TGCAGCGTTGAAGAAGGGCTGACAGGGTACGGGGCCAACGTCCTGACTTTC
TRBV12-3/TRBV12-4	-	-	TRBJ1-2	CASGYTGPGYGYTF	TGTGCCAGCGGGTATACAGGGCCCGGCTATGGCTACACCTTC
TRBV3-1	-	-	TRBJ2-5	CASSQSRLQETQYF	TGTGCCAGCAGCCAAAGCAGGCTTCAAGAGACCCAGTACTTC
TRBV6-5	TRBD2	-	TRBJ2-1	CASSSNAGGAYNEQFF	TGTGCCAGCAGCTCGAACGCCGGGGGGGCCTACAATGAGCAGTTCTTC
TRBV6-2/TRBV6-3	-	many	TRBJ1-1	CASRMDSWGTEAFF	TGTGCCAGCAGAATGGACAGTTGGGGGACTGAAGCTTTCTTT
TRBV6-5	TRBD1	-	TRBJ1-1	CASNPTGADTEAFF	TGTGCCAGCAACCCGACAGGGGCGGACACTGAAGCTTTCTTT
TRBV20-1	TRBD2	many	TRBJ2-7	CSARSGTSGYEQYF	TGCAGTGCTAGATCCGGGACTAGCGGCTACGAGCAGTACTTC
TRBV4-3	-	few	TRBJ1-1	CASSQDYAQGIREAFF	TGCGCCAGCAGCCAAGATTATGCACAGGGAATTAGGGAAGCTTTCTTT
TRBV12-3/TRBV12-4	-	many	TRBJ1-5	CASSYAGRNQPQHF	TGTGCCAGCAGTTACGCAGGGCGCAATCAGCCCCAGCATTTT
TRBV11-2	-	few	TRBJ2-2	CASSSRNTGELFF	TGTGCCAGCAGCTCCCGGAACACCGGGGAGCTGTTTTTT
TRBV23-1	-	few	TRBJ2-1	CASRFRGACMYNEQFF	TGCGCCAGCAGATTCAGGGGGGCGTGTATGTACAATGAGCAGTTCTTC
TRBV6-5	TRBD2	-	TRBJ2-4	CASSSLGGGAKNIQYF	TGTGCCAGCAGTTCCTTGGGCGGGGGAGCCAAAAACATTCAGTACTTC
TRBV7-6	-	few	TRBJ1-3	CASSRQVSGNTIYF	TGTGCCAGCAGCCGACAGGTCTCTGGAAACACCATATATTTT
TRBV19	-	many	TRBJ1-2	CATADRAYGYTF	TGTGCCACCGCAGACAGAGCCTATGGCTACACCTTC
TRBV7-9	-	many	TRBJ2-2	CAGDGTWELFF	TGTGCCGGGGACGGCACCTGGGAGCTGTTTTTT
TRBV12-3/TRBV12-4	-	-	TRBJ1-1	CASSLFPGLWAFF	TGTGCCAGCAGTTTATTCCCTGGATTATGGGCTTTCTTT